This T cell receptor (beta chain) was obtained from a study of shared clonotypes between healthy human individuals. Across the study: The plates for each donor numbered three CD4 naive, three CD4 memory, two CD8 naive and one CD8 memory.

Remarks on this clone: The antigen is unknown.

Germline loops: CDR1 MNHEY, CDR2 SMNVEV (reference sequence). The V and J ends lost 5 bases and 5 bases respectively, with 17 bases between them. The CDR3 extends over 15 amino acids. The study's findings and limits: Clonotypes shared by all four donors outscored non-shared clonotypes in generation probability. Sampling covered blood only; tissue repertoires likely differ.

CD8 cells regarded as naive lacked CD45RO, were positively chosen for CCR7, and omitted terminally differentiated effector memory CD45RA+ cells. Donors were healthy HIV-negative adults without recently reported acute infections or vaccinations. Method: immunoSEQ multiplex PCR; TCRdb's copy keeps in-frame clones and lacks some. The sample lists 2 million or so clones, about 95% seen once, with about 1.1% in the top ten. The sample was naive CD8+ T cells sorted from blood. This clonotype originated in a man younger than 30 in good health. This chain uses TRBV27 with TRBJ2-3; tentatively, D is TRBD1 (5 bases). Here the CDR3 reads CASSPTGSPVDTQYF. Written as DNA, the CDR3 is TGTGCCAGCAGTCCCACAGGATCTCCGGTAGATACGCAGTATTTT.